Described below is a single TCR beta chain sequence and its context. The entry originates in a study of shared T cell receptors in the human thymus. CDR3 length: 17 amino acids. The ends were cut back, 0 bases at V and 1 base at J, with 13 bases in the middle. CDR1 SGHDN and CDR2 FVKESK come from the germline V gene. Some clones are missing from TCRdb's copy, which holds only in-frame ones; the method was immunoSEQ multiplex PCR. The sample holds around 730,000 clones; around 85% are singletons and the top ten take around 0.01%. The data were also submitted as part of a second study, on human thymus T cells. As that report states: The thymus tissue came from resections taken during corrective heart surgery. Use of V and J genes seemed skewed within the thymic and blood repertoires. Highly overlapping thymic repertoires in unrelated individuals were reported by related research.

This sequence originates from a girl under three years old with a congenital heart defect. V usage is TRBV14 and J usage is TRBJ1-3; no firm D call. Sequenced input: thymocytes. The CDR3 nucleotides are TGTGCCAGCAGCCAAGACGAGACGGGTGGTTCTGGAAACACCATATATTTT. As protein: CASSQDETGGSGNTIYF. Full variable domain (rest looked up from reference TRBV14 and TRBJ1-3): EAGVTQFPSHSVIEKGQTVTLRCDPISGHDNLYWYRRVMGKEIKFLLHFVKESKQDESGMPNNRFLAERTGGTYSTLKVQPAELEDSGVYFCASSQDETGGSGNTIYFGEGSWLTVV.